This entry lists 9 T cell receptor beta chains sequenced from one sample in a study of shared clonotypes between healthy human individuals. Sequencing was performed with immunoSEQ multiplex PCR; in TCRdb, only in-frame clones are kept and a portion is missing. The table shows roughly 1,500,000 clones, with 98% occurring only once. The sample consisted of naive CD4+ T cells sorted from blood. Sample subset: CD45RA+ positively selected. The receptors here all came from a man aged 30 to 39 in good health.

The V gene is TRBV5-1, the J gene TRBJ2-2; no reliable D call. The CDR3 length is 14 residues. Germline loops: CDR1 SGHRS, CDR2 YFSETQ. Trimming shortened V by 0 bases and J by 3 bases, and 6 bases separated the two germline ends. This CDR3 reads CASSLDDYTGELFF. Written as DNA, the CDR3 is TGCGCCAGCAGCTTGGATGATTACACCGGGGAGCTGTTTTTT.

Here the CDR3 reads CASSRSGLAEYNEQFF. The CDR3 nucleotides read TGTGCCAGTAGTCGATCCGGACTAGCGGAGTACAATGAGCAGTTCTTC. The V call is TRBV19, the J call TRBJ2-1; 10 nucleotides agree with TRBD2. CDR1 is LNHDA and CDR2 is SQIVND in the germline V gene (reference sequence). The CDR3 spans 16 residues. Trimming removed 5 bases from V and 4 bases from J; junction bases left unmatched: 8.

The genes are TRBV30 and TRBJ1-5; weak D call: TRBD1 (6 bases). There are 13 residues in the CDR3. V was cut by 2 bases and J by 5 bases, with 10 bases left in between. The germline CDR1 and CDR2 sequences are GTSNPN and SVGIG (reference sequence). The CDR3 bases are TGTGCCTGGAGTTTCGGGACATATCAGCCCCAGCATTTT. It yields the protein CAWSFGTYQPQHF.

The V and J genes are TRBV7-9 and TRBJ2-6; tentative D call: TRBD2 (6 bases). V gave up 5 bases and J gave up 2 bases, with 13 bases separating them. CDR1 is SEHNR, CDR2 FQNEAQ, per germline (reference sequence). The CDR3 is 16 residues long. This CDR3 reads CASSQSGGAGANVLTF. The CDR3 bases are TGTGCCAGCAGCCAAAGTGGAGGGGCTGGGGCCAACGTCCTGACTTTC.

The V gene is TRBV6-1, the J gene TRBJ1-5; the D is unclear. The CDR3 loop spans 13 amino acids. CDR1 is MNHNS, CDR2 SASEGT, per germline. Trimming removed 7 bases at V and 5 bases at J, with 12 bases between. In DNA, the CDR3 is TGTGCCAGCATGTTGAGCCAGTATCAGCCCCAGCATTTT. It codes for CASMLSQYQPQHF.

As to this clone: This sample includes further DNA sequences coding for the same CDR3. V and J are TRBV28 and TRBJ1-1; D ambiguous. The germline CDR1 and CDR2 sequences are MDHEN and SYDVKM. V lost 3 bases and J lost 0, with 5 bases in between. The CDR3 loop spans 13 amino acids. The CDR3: CASSLLMNTEAFF. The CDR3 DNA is TGTGCCAGCAGTTTGTTGATGAACACTGAAGCTTTCTTT.

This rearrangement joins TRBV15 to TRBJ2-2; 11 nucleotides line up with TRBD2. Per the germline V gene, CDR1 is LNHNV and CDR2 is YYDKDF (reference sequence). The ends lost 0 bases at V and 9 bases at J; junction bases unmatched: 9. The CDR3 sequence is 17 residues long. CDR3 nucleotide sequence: TGTGCCACCAGCAGAGATCAACTAGCGGGAGAGTTGAGGGAGCTGTTTTTT. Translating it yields CATSRDQLAGELRELFF.

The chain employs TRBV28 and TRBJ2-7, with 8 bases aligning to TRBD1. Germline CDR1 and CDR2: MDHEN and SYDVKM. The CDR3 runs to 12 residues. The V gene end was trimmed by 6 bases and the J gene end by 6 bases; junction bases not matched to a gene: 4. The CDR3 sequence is CASSGQGVEQYF. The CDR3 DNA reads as TGTGCCAGCAGCGGACAGGGTGTCGAGCAGTACTTC.

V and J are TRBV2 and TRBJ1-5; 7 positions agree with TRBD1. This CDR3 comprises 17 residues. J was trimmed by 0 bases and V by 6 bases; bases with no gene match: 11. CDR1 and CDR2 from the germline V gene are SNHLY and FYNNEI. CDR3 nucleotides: TGTGCCAGCAGGGGGACAGCAAATATTAATAGCAATCAGCCCCAGCATTTT. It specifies CASRGTANINSNQPQHF.